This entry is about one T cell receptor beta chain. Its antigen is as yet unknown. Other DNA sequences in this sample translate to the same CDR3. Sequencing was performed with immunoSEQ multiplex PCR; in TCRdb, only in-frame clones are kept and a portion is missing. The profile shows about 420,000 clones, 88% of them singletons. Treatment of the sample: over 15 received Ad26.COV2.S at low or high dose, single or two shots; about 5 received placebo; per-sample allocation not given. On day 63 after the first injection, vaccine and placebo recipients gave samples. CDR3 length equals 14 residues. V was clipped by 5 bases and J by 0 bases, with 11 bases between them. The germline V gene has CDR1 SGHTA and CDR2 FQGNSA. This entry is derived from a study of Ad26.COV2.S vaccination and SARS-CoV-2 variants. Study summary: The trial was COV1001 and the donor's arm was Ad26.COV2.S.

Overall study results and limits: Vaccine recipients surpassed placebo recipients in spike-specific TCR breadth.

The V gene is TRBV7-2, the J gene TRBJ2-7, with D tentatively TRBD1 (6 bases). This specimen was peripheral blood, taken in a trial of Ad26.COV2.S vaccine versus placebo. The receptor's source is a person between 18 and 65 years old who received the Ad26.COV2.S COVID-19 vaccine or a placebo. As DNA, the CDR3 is TGTGCCAGCAGCCTCCTAGGGGGCTCCTACGAGCAGTACTTC. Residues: CASSLLGGSYEQYF. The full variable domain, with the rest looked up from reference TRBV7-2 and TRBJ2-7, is GAGVSQSPSNKVTEKGKDVELRCDPISGHTALYWYRQSLGQGLEFLIYFQGNSAPDKSGLPSDRFSAERTGGSVSTLTIQRTQQEDSAVYLCASSLLGGSYEQYFGPGTRLTVT.